Listed below are T cell receptor beta chains from one sample, sequenced in a study of blood T cell repertoires in COVID-19. Profiling relied on immunoSEQ multiplex PCR, and the TCRdb table lists in-frame clones only, not all of them. Altogether 130,000 to 150,000 clones are present, roughly 82% being singletons, with the ten largest covering roughly a tenth. Sequencing used peripheral blood. The receptors shown here come from a man aged 55-75 years with active or convalescent COVID-19. Both conserved end residues are part of each CDR3. A D gene is named only where the DNA matches it firmly. Clone size is not always given. Where it is, it says once, few, many or a class for expanded clones.

J gene: TRBJ1-1; D gene: TRBD1; V gene: TRBV19; clone size: -; CDR3 protein: CASSGAGGTEAFF; CDR3 DNA: TGTGCCAGTAGTGGGGCAGGGGGCACTGAAGCTTTCTTT
J gene: TRBJ2-7; D gene: TRBD1; V gene: TRBV11-2; clone size: once; CDR3 protein: CASSPGTGWAPEQYF; CDR3 DNA: TGTGCCAGCAGCCCGGGGACAGGGTGGGCTCCCGAGCAGTACTTC
J gene: TRBJ2-4; D gene: -; V gene: TRBV9; clone size: -; CDR3 protein: CASSVGPGLAKNIQYF; CDR3 DNA: TGTGCCAGCAGCGTAGGGCCGGGTCTAGCCAAAAACATTCAGTACTTC
J gene: TRBJ1-2; D gene: -; V gene: TRBV5-1; clone size: -; CDR3 protein: CASSLGHTQDYGYTF; CDR3 DNA: TGCGCCAGCAGCTTGGGGCACACTCAGGACTATGGCTACACCTTC
J gene: TRBJ1-6; D gene: -; V gene: TRBV27; clone size: -; CDR3 protein: CASTRTGGSSPLHF; CDR3 DNA: TGTGCCAGCACCCGAACGGGGGGCAGCTCACCCCTCCACTTT
J gene: TRBJ1-2; D gene: -; V gene: TRBV30; clone size: -; CDR3 protein: CAWRISGLANYGYTF; CDR3 DNA: TGTGCCTGGAGGATTAGCGGGTTAGCTAACTATGGCTACACCTTC
J gene: TRBJ2-1; D gene: -; V gene: TRBV12-3/TRBV12-4; clone size: -; CDR3 protein: CASSTEDNEQFF; CDR3 DNA: TGTGCCAGCAGTACTGAAGACAATGAGCAGTTCTTC
J gene: TRBJ1-2; D gene: -; V gene: TRBV7-2; clone size: -; CDR3 protein: CASSRGGVAWGYTF; CDR3 DNA: TGTGCCAGCAGCCGTGGGGGGGTTGCGTGGGGCTACACCTTC
J gene: TRBJ1-5; D gene: -; V gene: TRBV7-9; clone size: -; CDR3 protein: CASTLGETDQPQHF; CDR3 DNA: TGTGCCAGCACGCTAGGGGAAACGGACCAGCCCCAGCATTTT
J gene: TRBJ2-5; D gene: TRBD2; V gene: TRBV15; clone size: -; CDR3 protein: CATSTPGLAGGRGTQYF; CDR3 DNA: TGTGCCACCAGCACTCCCGGACTAGCGGGAGGAAGAGGGACCCAGTACTTC
J gene: TRBJ2-5; D gene: -; V gene: TRBV27; clone size: -; CDR3 protein: CASSLIWPTGKETQYF; CDR3 DNA: TGTGCCAGCAGTTTAATTTGGCCGACTGGTAAAGAGACCCAGTACTTC
J gene: TRBJ2-3; D gene: -; V gene: TRBV5-1; clone size: few; CDR3 protein: CASRTNPQGRGDTQYF; CDR3 DNA: TGCGCCAGCCGAACGAACCCACAAGGGCGGGGAGATACGCAGTATTTT
J gene: TRBJ2-1; D gene: -; V gene: TRBV9; clone size: -; CDR3 protein: CASSVVEGFDEQFF; CDR3 DNA: TGTGCCAGCAGCGTAGTGGAGGGGTTCGATGAGCAGTTCTTC
J gene: TRBJ2-1; D gene: TRBD2; V gene: TRBV5-4; clone size: -; CDR3 protein: CASSLTSGGYNEQFF; CDR3 DNA: TGTGCCAGCAGCTTGACTAGCGGGGGGTACAATGAGCAGTTCTTC
J gene: TRBJ1-1; D gene: -; V gene: TRBV2; clone size: -; CDR3 protein: CASNPGPLNTEAFF; CDR3 DNA: TGTGCCAGCAACCCGGGTCCTCTGAACACTGAAGCTTTCTTT
J gene: TRBJ1-1; D gene: -; V gene: TRBV13; clone size: -; CDR3 protein: CASSLVQNTEAFF; CDR3 DNA: TGTGCCAGCAGCTTAGTACAGAACACTGAAGCTTTCTTT
J gene: TRBJ2-5; D gene: -; V gene: TRBV7-2; clone size: -; CDR3 protein: CASTRQPGVGETQYF; CDR3 DNA: TGTGCCAGCACCCGTCAACCAGGGGTAGGAGAGACCCAGTACTTC
J gene: TRBJ2-1; D gene: -; V gene: TRBV5-1; clone size: -; CDR3 protein: CASSVTSKDEQFF; CDR3 DNA: TGCGCCAGCAGCGTGACTAGTAAGGATGAGCAGTTCTTC
J gene: TRBJ2-1; D gene: -; V gene: TRBV11-3; clone size: -; CDR3 protein: CASSLGSAGSSYNEQFF; CDR3 DNA: TGTGCCAGCAGCTTAGGGTCGGCTGGGAGCTCCTACAATGAGCAGTTCTTC
J gene: TRBJ1-5; D gene: -; V gene: TRBV7-2; clone size: few; CDR3 protein: CASSFYDFGAGRDQPQHF; CDR3 DNA: TGTGCCAGCAGCTTCTACGACTTTGGGGCAGGGAGGGATCAGCCCCAGCATTTT
J gene: TRBJ1-2; D gene: TRBD1; V gene: TRBV18; clone size: -; CDR3 protein: CASSPNTGDFNYGYTF; CDR3 DNA: TGTGCCAGCTCACCAAACACAGGGGACTTTAACTATGGCTACACCTTC
J gene: TRBJ1-2; D gene: -; V gene: TRBV11-2; clone size: once; CDR3 protein: CASSLFPGAAGGYTF; CDR3 DNA: TGTGCCAGCAGCTTATTTCCAGGGGCGGCTGGAGGCTACACCTTC
J gene: TRBJ1-6; D gene: TRBD1; V gene: TRBV7-9; clone size: few; CDR3 protein: CASSSRDSSYNSPLHF; CDR3 DNA: TGTGCCAGCAGCTCCCGGGACAGTAGTTATAATTCACCCCTCCACTTT
J gene: TRBJ1-5; D gene: TRBD1; V gene: TRBV4-3; clone size: -; CDR3 protein: CASSQGQGNQPQHF; CDR3 DNA: TGCGCCAGCAGCCAAGGACAGGGAAATCAGCCCCAGCATTTT
J gene: TRBJ1-2; D gene: -; V gene: TRBV12-3/TRBV12-4; clone size: -; CDR3 protein: CASKGDPTSYTF; CDR3 DNA: TGTGCCAGCAAGGGAGATCCAACCTCCTACACCTTC
J gene: TRBJ2-1; D gene: TRBD2; V gene: TRBV24-1; clone size: -; CDR3 protein: CATSDLGLAVNEQFF; CDR3 DNA: TGTGCCACCAGTGATTTGGGACTAGCGGTCAATGAGCAGTTCTTC
J gene: TRBJ2-5; D gene: TRBD1; V gene: TRBV7-9; clone size: -; CDR3 protein: CASSRDGTGGGETQYF; CDR3 DNA: TGTGCCAGCAGCCGAGACGGGACAGGGGGCGGGGAGACCCAGTACTTC
J gene: TRBJ1-2; D gene: -; V gene: TRBV7-8; clone size: -; CDR3 protein: CASSPGAGQGYTF; CDR3 DNA: TGTGCCAGCAGCCCAGGGGCAGGGCAAGGCTACACCTTC
J gene: TRBJ1-6; D gene: TRBD1; V gene: TRBV7-2; clone size: -; CDR3 protein: CASSLMTGSNSPLHF; CDR3 DNA: TGTGCCAGCAGCTTAATGACAGGGAGTAATTCACCCCTCCACTTT
J gene: TRBJ2-5; D gene: TRBD2; V gene: TRBV7-2; clone size: few; CDR3 protein: CASSLSSGAQETQYF; CDR3 DNA: TGTGCCAGCAGCTTATCTAGCGGGGCTCAAGAGACCCAGTACTTC
J gene: TRBJ1-6; D gene: -; V gene: TRBV7-9; clone size: -; CDR3 protein: CASSLGLNSPLHF; CDR3 DNA: TGTGCCAGCAGCTTAGGACTGAATTCACCCCTCCACTTT
J gene: TRBJ1-6; D gene: TRBD1; V gene: TRBV19; clone size: -; CDR3 protein: CASSPGQITSRRSPLHF; CDR3 DNA: TGTGCCAGTAGTCCGGGACAGATCACATCTAGACGCTCACCCCTCCACTTT
J gene: TRBJ1-2; D gene: -; V gene: TRBV27; clone size: -; CDR3 protein: CASSATGTVSGYGYTF; CDR3 DNA: TGTGCCAGCAGTGCAACAGGGACCGTTAGTGGCTATGGCTACACCTTC
J gene: TRBJ2-3; D gene: TRBD2; V gene: TRBV11-2; clone size: -; CDR3 protein: CASSSGTSSSDTQYF; CDR3 DNA: TGTGCCAGCAGCTCCGGGACTAGTAGTTCAGATACGCAGTATTTT
J gene: TRBJ2-3; D gene: -; V gene: TRBV3-1/TRBV3-2; clone size: -; CDR3 protein: CASSGGTYADTQYF; CDR3 DNA: TGTGCCAGCAGCGGAGGGACTTACGCAGATACGCAGTATTTT
J gene: TRBJ2-3; D gene: -; V gene: TRBV19; clone size: -; CDR3 protein: CASSIGLLERQYF; CDR3 DNA: TGTGCCAGTAGTATTGGTCTCCTTGAGAGGCAGTATTTT
J gene: TRBJ2-5; D gene: TRBD1; V gene: TRBV5-1; clone size: -; CDR3 protein: CASSWTGGEQETQYF; CDR3 DNA: TGCGCCAGCAGCTGGACAGGGGGAGAACAAGAGACCCAGTACTTC
J gene: TRBJ1-6; D gene: -; V gene: TRBV7-8; clone size: -; CDR3 protein: CASRGAGTYNSPLHF; CDR3 DNA: TGTGCCAGCAGAGGAGCGGGAACCTATAATTCACCCCTCCACTTT
J gene: TRBJ2-1; D gene: -; V gene: TRBV27; clone size: -; CDR3 protein: CASSSSHYQGPSYNEQFF; CDR3 DNA: TGTGCCAGCAGCTCCTCTCATTACCAGGGTCCCTCCTACAATGAGCAGTTCTTC
J gene: TRBJ2-1; D gene: TRBD1; V gene: TRBV5-1; clone size: few; CDR3 protein: CASSKGQGAVDEQFF; CDR3 DNA: TGCGCCAGCAGCAAAGGACAGGGGGCGGTGGATGAGCAGTTCTTC
J gene: TRBJ1-2; D gene: TRBD1; V gene: TRBV5-1; clone size: -; CDR3 protein: CASSLGQGRESSNYGYTF; CDR3 DNA: TGCGCCAGCAGCTTGGGACAGGGGCGCGAATCCTCTAACTATGGCTACACCTTC
J gene: TRBJ1-2; D gene: -; V gene: TRBV18; clone size: -; CDR3 protein: CASSAGGLGYTF; CDR3 DNA: TGTGCCAGCTCCGCGGGGGGGCTTGGCTACACCTTC
J gene: TRBJ1-1; D gene: TRBD1; V gene: TRBV18; clone size: -; CDR3 protein: CASSPGQGSFNTEAFF; CDR3 DNA: TGTGCCAGCTCACCGGGACAGGGTAGTTTCAACACTGAAGCTTTCTTT
J gene: TRBJ1-2; D gene: TRBD1; V gene: TRBV5-4; clone size: -; CDR3 protein: CASSSTWDRGYGYTF; CDR3 DNA: TGTGCCAGCAGCTCGACCTGGGACAGGGGCTATGGCTACACCTTC
J gene: TRBJ2-1; D gene: TRBD2; V gene: TRBV7-8; clone size: once; CDR3 protein: CASSPGAGVSEGEQFF; CDR3 DNA: TGTGCCAGCAGCCCCGGGGCGGGAGTGTCGGAGGGTGAGCAGTTCTTC
J gene: TRBJ1-2; D gene: TRBD1; V gene: TRBV6-1; clone size: -; CDR3 protein: CASIMGQGSYGYTF; CDR3 DNA: TGTGCCAGCATCATGGGACAGGGAAGCTATGGCTACACCTTC
J gene: TRBJ1-1; D gene: -; V gene: TRBV5-6; clone size: few; CDR3 protein: CASSAYHEAFF; CDR3 DNA: TGTGCCAGCAGCGCCTACCACGAAGCTTTCTTT
J gene: TRBJ1-1; D gene: TRBD1; V gene: TRBV24-1; clone size: -; CDR3 protein: CATSDATMGQSNTEAFF; CDR3 DNA: TGTGCCACCAGTGATGCCACAATGGGACAGTCGAACACTGAAGCTTTCTTT
J gene: TRBJ1-3; D gene: -; V gene: TRBV15; clone size: -; CDR3 protein: CATSANTGLLSGNTIYF; CDR3 DNA: TGTGCCACCAGCGCAAATACGGGACTGCTCTCTGGAAACACCATATATTTT